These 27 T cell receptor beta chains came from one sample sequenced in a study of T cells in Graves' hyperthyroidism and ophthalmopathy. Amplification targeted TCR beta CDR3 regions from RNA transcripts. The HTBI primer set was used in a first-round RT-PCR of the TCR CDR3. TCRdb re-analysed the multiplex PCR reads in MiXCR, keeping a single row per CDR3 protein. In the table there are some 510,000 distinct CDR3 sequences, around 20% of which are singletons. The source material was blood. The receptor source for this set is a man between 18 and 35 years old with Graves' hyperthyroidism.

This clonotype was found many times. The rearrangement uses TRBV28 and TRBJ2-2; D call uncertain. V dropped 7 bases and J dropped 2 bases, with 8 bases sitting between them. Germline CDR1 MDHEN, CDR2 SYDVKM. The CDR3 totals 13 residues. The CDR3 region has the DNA TGTGCCAGCAACTTTATAAACACCGGGGAGCTGTTTTTT. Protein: CASNFINTGELFF.

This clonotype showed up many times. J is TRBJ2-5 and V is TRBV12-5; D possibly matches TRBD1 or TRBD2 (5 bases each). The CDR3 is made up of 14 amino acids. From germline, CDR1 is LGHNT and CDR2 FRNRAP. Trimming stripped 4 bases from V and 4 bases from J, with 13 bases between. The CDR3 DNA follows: TGTGCTAGTGGTTCGGGACCGATTGGAGAGACCCAGTACTTC. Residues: CASGSGPIGETQYF.

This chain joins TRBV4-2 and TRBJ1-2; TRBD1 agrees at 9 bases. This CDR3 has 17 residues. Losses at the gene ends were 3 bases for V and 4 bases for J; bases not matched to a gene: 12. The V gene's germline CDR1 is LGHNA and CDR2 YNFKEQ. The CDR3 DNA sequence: TGTGCCAGCAGCCACTCAATAACAGGGGGCGAGAGCTATGGCTACACCTTC. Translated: CASSHSITGGESYGYTF.

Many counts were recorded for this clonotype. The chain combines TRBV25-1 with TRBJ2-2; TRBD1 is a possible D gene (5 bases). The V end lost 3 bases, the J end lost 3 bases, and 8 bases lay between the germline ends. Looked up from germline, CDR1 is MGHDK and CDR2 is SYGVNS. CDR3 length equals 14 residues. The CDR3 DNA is TGTGCCAGCAGTGAGGGCAGGGACACCGGGGAGCTGTTTTTT. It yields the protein CASSEGRDTGELFF.

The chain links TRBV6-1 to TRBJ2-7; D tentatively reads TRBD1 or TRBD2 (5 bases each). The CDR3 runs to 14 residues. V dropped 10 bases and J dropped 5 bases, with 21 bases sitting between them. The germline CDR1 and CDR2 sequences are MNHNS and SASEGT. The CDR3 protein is CATLRGRQSDEQYF. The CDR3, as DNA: TGTGCCACCCTACGAGGGAGACAGTCTGACGAGCAGTACTTC.

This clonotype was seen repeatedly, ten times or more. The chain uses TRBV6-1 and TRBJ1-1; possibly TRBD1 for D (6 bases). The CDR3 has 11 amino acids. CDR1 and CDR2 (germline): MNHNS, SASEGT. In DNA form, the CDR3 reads TGTGTTGTCGGGGGCAACACTGAAGCTTTCTTT. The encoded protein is CVVGGNTEAFF.

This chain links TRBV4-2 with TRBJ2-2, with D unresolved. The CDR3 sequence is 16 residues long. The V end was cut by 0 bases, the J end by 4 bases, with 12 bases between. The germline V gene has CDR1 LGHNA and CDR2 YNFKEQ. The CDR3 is CASSQDVPTTTGELFF. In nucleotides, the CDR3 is TGTGCCAGCAGCCAAGATGTCCCTACGACCACCGGGGAGCTGTTTTTT.

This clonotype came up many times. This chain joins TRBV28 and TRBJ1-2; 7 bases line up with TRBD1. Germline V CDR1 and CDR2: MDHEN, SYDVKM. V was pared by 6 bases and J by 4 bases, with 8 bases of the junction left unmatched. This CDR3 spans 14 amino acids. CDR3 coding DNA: TGTGCCAGCAGAACAGGGACAGAAGTCTATGGCTACACCTTC. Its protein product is CASRTGTEVYGYTF.

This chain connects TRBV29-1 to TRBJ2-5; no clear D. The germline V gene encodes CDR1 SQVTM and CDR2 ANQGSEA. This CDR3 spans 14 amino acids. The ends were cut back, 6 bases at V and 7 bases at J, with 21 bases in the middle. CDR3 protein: CSVQSQTPDGTQYF. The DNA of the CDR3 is TGCAGCGTCCAATCCCAGACCCCCGATGGGACCCAGTACTTC.

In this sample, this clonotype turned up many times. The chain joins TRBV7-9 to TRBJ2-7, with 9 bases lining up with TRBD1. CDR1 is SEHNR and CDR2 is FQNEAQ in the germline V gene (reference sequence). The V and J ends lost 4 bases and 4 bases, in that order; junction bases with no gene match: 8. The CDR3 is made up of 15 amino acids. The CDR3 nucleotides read TGTGCCAGCAGCTCAAGCCGGGACAGGGCTTACGAGCAGTACTTC. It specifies CASSSSRDRAYEQYF.

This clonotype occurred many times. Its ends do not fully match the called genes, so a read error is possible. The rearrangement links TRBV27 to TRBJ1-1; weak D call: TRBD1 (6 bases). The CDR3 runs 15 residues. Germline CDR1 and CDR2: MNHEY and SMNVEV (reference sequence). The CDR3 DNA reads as TGTGCCAGCAGTTTAGGCGCAGGGGAGAACTCTGAAGCTTTCTTT. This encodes CASSLGAGENSEAFF.

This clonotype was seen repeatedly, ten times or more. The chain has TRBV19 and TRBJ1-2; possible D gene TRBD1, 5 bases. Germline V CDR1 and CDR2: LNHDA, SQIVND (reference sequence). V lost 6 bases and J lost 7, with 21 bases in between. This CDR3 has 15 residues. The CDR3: CASSLRQGRSGGYTF. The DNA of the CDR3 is TGTGCCAGTAGCCTAAGGCAGGGTCGCTCCGGTGGCTACACCTTC.

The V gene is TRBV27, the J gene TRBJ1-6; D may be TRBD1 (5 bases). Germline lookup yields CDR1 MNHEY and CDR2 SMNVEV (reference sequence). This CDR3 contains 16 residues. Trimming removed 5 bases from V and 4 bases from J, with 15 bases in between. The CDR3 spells CASSNRQPFYNSPLHF. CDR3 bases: TGTGCCAGCAGTAACCGACAGCCCTTTTATAATTCACCCCTCCACTTT.

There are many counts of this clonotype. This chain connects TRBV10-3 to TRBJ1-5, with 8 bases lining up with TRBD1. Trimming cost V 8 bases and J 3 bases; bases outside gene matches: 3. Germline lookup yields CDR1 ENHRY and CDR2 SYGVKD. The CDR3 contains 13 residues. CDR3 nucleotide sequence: TGTGCCATCCAGGGGGCGGACAATCAGCCCCAGCATTTT. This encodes CAIQGADNQPQHF.

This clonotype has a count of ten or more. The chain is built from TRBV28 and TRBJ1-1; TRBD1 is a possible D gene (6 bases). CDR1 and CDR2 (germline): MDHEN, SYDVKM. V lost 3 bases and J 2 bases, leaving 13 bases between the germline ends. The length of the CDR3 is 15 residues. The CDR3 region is CASSFSGTPNTEAFF. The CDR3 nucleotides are TGTGCCAGCAGTTTCAGCGGGACACCCAACACTGAAGCTTTCTTT. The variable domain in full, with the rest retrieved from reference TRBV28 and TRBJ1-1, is DVKVTQSSRYLVKRTGEKVFLECVQDMDHENMFWYRQDPGLGLRLIYFSYDVKMKEKGDIPEGYSVSREKKERFSLILESASTNQTSMYLCASSFSGTPNTEAFFGQGTRLTVV.

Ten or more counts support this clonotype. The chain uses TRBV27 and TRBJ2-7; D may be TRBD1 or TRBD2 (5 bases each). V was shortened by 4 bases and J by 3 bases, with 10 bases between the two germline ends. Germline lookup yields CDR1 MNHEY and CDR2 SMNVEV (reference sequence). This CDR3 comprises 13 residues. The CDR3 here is CASSWGPGYEQYF. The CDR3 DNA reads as TGTGCCAGCAGTTGGGGACCGGGCTACGAGCAGTACTTC.

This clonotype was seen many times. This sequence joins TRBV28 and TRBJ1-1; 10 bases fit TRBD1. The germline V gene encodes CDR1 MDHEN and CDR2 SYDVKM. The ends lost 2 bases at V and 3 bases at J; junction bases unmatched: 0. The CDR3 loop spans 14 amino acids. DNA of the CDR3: TGTGCCAGCAGTTTAGACAGGGGGCACACTGAAGCTTTCTTT. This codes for CASSLDRGHTEAFF.

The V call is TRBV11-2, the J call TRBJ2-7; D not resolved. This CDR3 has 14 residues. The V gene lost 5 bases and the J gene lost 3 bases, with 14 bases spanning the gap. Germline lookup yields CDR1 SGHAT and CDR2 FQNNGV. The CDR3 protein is CASSPPVAVYEQYF. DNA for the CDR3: TGTGCCAGCAGCCCACCGGTGGCGGTCTACGAGCAGTACTTC.

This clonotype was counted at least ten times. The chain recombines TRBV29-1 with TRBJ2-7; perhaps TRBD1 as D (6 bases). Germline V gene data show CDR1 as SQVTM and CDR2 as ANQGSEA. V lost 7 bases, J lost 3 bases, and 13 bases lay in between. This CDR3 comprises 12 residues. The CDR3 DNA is TGCAGCGCCTCGGACAGCTACTACGAGCAGTACTTC. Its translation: CSASDSYYEQYF.

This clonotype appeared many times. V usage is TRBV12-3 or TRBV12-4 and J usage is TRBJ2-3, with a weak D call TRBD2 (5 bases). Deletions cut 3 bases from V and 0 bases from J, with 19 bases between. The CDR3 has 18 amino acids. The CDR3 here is CASSFSSLSGTSTDTQYF. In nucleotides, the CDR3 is TGTGCCAGCAGTTTTAGCTCCCTGAGCGGAACAAGCACAGATACGCAGTATTTT.

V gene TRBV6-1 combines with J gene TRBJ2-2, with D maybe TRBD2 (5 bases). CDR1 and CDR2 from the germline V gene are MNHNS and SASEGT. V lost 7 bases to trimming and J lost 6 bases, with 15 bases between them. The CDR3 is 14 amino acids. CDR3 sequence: CASMRVDGSGELFF. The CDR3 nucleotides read TGTGCCAGCATGAGGGTCGACGGATCCGGGGAGCTGTTTTTT.

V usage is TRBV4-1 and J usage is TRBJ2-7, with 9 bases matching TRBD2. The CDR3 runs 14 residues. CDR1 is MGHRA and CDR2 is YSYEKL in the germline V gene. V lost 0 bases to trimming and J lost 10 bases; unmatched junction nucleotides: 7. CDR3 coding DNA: TGCGCCAGCAGCCAAGATGAACTAGCGGGTATACAGTACTTC. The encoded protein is CASSQDELAGIQYF.

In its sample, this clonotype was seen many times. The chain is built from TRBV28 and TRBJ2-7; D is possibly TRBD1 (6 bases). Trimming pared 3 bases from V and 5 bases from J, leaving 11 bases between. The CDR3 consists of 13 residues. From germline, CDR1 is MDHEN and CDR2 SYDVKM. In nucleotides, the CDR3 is TGTGCCAGCAGTTTCCAGGGGTCCGACGAGCAGTACTTC. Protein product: CASSFQGSDEQYF.

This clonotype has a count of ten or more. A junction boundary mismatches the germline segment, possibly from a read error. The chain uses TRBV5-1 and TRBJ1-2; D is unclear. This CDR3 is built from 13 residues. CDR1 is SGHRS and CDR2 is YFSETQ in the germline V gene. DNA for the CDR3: TGCGCCAGCAGCTCCTCCCCCCCGTATGGCAACACCTTC. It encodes CASSSSPPYGNTF.

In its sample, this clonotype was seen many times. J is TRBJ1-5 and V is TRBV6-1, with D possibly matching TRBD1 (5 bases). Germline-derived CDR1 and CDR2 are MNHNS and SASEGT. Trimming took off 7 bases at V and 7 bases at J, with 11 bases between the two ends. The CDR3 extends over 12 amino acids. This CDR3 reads CASNAEGQPQHF. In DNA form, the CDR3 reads TGTGCCAGCAACGCCGAGGGGCAGCCCCAGCATTTT.

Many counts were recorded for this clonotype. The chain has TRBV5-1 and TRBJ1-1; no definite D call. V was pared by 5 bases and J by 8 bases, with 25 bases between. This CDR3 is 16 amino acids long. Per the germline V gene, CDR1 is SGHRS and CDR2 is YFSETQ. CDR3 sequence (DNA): TGCGCCAGCAGGGACTCCCGTTTGGGCCGACAAAGCGAAGCTTTCTTT. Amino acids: CASRDSRLGRQSEAFF.

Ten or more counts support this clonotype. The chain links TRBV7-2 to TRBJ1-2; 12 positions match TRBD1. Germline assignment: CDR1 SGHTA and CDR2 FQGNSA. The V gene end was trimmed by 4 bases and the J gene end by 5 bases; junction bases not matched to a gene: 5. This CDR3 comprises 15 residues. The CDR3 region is CASSWDRGRGYGYTF. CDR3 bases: TGTGCCAGCAGCTGGGACAGGGGGCGGGGGTATGGCTACACCTTC.